Detailed here is one T cell receptor (beta chain). TCRdb's table, derived via immunoSEQ multiplex PCR, lists solely in-frame clones and lacks some. The table lists 250,000 to 350,000 clones, approximately 83% of them singletons, with 15% to 18% in the top ten. The Seattle patients, enrolled during active infection, were followed longitudinally. This sample was taken from a study of blood T cell repertoires in COVID-19. For the study at large: Samples taken during acute and convalescent COVID-19 were collected in the United States, Italy and Spain. PBMCs, B-cell-depleted T cells, or T cells were the source of the cDNA or gDNA that made up the material.

The CDR3 consists of 18 residues. Germline CDR1 and CDR2: SGHTA and FQGTGA. V shed 5 bases and J 1 base; nucleotides not matched to a gene: 16. The specimen sequenced was peripheral blood. This chain connects TRBV7-3 to TRBJ1-1, with 7 bases matching TRBD1. This TCR derives from a person in their 70s with COVID-19, enrolled during active disease. The CDR3 DNA sequence: TGTGCCAGCAGCCGATGGGACAGCTCTATCGCTAAGAACACTGAAGCTTTCTTT. Amino acids: CASSRWDSSIAKNTEAFF.